What follows are 14 T cell receptor beta chains derived from one specimen sequenced in a study of blood T cell repertoires in COVID-19. Libraries were prepared by immunoSEQ multiplex PCR; TCRdb keeps only in-frame clonotypes and omits some of them. This table holds over 150,000 clones, 60% to 85% found once. Sequencing was carried out using peripheral blood. The receptors were sampled from a man aged 55 to 70 with acute or convalescent COVID-19.

The DNA for the CDR3 is TGTGCCAGCAGCGTAGGAGCAGGGCGGACTGAAGCTTTCTTT. Its translation is CASSVGAGRTEAFF. The J gene is TRBJ1-1, the V gene TRBV9; perhaps TRBD1 as D (5 bases). V was trimmed by 0 bases and J by 5 bases, leaving 11 bases between them. The CDR3 covers 14 residues. CDR1 and CDR2 from the germline V gene are SGDLS and YYNGEE.

The sample holds one count of this clone. This rearrangement joins TRBV7-9 to TRBJ2-5; D is uncertain. CDR1 is SEHNR, CDR2 FQNEAQ, per germline (reference sequence). This CDR3 spans 14 amino acids. V shed 1 base and J shed 0 bases, with 6 bases lying between them. CDR3 residues: CASSLDSYQETQYF. The CDR3 nucleotides read TGTGCCAGCAGCTTAGACAGCTACCAAGAGACCCAGTACTTC. Variable domain in full (rest from reference TRBV7-9 and TRBJ2-5): DTGVSQNPRHKITKRGQNVTFRCDPISEHNRLYWYRQTLGQGPEFLTYFQNEAQLEKSRLLSDRFSAERPKGSFSTLEIQRTEQGDSAMYLCASSLDSYQETQYFGPGTRLLVL.

This chain links TRBV2 with TRBJ1-1; D possibly corresponds to TRBD1 (6 bases). Germline V gene sequence: CDR1 SNHLY, CDR2 FYNNEI. This CDR3 has 17 amino acids. Trimming took 5 bases from V and 3 from J, leaving 22 bases between them. The CDR3 reads CASSSNKPGQGHTEAFF. In DNA, the CDR3 is TGTGCCAGCAGTTCTAACAAACCGGGCCAGGGGCACACTGAAGCTTTCTTT.

This clone was detected only once. This rearrangement joins TRBV24-1 to TRBJ2-2, with 12 bases aligning to TRBD1. V gave up 5 bases and J gave up 3 bases; unmatched junction bases: 6. Germline V lookup: CDR1 KGHDR, CDR2 SFDVKD. CDR3 length: 17 amino acids. This CDR3 is CATSAAGTGGYTGELFF. In DNA form, the CDR3 reads TGTGCCACCAGTGCCGCCGGGACAGGGGGCTACACCGGGGAGCTGTTTTTT.

The DNA for the CDR3 is TGTGCCAGCAGCTCGATCAGGGGTGAGCAGTTCTTC. Protein: CASSSIRGEQFF. The J gene is TRBJ2-1, the V gene TRBV7-9, with a weak D call TRBD1 (6 bases). V was pared by 4 bases and J by 9 bases, with 10 bases between. CDR3 length equals 12 residues. Germline V gene sequence: CDR1 SEHNR, CDR2 FQNEAQ (reference sequence). Based on the CDR3 plus reference TRBV7-9 and TRBJ2-1, the full variable domain is DTGVSQNPRHKITKRGQNVTFRCDPISEHNRLYWYRQTLGQGPEFLTYFQNEAQLEKSRLLSDRFSAERPKGSFSTLEIQRTEQGDSAMYLCASSSIRGEQFFGPGTRLTVL.

The chain links TRBV4-1 to TRBJ2-7, with TRBD1 as a possible D gene (6 bases). CDR1 and CDR2 from the germline V gene are MGHRA and YSYEKL. Trimming stripped 1 base from V and 3 bases from J, with 10 bases between. The CDR3 is made up of 14 amino acids. CDR3 nucleotide sequence: TGCGCCAGCAGCCAAGGGCAGGGGATCTACGAGCAGTACTTC. This encodes CASSQGQGIYEQYF.

The chain couples TRBV9 to TRBJ2-1, with 13 bases fitting TRBD2. Germline V CDR1 and CDR2: SGDLS, YYNGEE. This CDR3 comprises 17 residues. Trimming cost V 4 bases and J 8 bases; bases outside gene matches: 12. CDR3 amino acids: CASSLNPLAGGRDEQFF. The DNA for the CDR3 is TGTGCCAGCAGCCTAAACCCACTAGCGGGGGGGCGGGATGAGCAGTTCTTC.

The J gene is TRBJ2-1, the V gene TRBV18, with a possible D match to TRBD1 (5 bases). The germline V and J ends were trimmed by 2 bases and 9 bases, with 11 bases remaining between them. Per the germline V gene, CDR1 is KGHSH and CDR2 is LQKENI. The CDR3 extends over 13 amino acids. CDR3 DNA: TGTGCCAGCTCACCAAAGGGGCAGAGTGAGCAGTTCTTC. This encodes CASSPKGQSEQFF. Complete variable domain (other parts from reference TRBV18 and TRBJ2-1): NAGVMQNPRHLVRRRGQEARLRCSPMKGHSHVYWYRQLPEEGLKFMVYLQKENIIDESGMPKERFSAEFPKEGPSILRIQQVVRGDSAAYFCASSPKGQSEQFFGPGTRLTVL.

This clone appeared once. The chain joins TRBV6-1 to TRBJ1-1, with 8 bases matching TRBD1. Germline lookup yields CDR1 MNHNS and CDR2 SASEGT. The CDR3 is 15 residues long. The J segment lost 0 bases and the V segment lost 5 bases, leaving 5 bases of the junction unmatched. CDR3 coding DNA: TGTGCCAGCAGTAAACGGACAGGGATGAACACTGAAGCTTTCTTT. It codes for CASSKRTGMNTEAFF.

The chain has TRBV10-3 and TRBJ1-1; maybe TRBD1 (5 bases). The CDR3 is made up of 13 amino acids. CDR1 ENHRY and CDR2 SYGVKD come from the germline V gene. Trimming left V 4 bases short and J 5 bases short, with 11 bases between. CDR3 DNA: TGTGCCATCAGTGCTGAGGGGAGGACTGAAGCTTTCTTT. It specifies CAISAEGRTEAFF.

The chain has TRBV5-6 and TRBJ1-2; TRBD1 aligns across 10 bases. The CDR3 covers 14 residues. The trim removed 5 bases at V and 4 bases at J, leaving 5 bases unmatched. Germline V gene sequence: CDR1 SGHDT, CDR2 YYEEEE. The CDR3: CASSPGTGVYGYTF. The CDR3 DNA follows: TGTGCCAGCAGTCCCGGGACAGGGGTCTATGGCTACACCTTC.

The rearrangement links TRBV18 to TRBJ1-2; 8 nucleotides match TRBD1. Germline V lookup: CDR1 KGHSH, CDR2 LQKENI. Trimming at V came to 0 bases and at J to 1 base, leaving 4 bases not matched to a gene. There are 16 residues in the CDR3. In nucleotides, the CDR3 is TGTGCCAGCTCACCACCGCTACAGGGGGTTAACTATGGCTACACCTTC. Amino acid sequence: CASSPPLQGVNYGYTF.

This clone was detected many times. This sequence joins TRBV27 and TRBJ2-2, with TRBD1 matching over 9 bases. Germline V gene data show CDR1 as MNHEY and CDR2 as SMNVEV (reference sequence). J was trimmed by 4 bases and V by 0 bases; bases with no gene match: 6. The CDR3 runs to 17 residues. CDR3: CASSLSGTGQATGELFF. The CDR3 nucleotides read TGTGCCAGCAGTTTATCGGGGACAGGGCAGGCCACCGGGGAGCTGTTTTTT.

This clone was counted ten times or more. The CDR3 nucleotides read TGTGCCAGCAGCGTATCGGCAGGATTCAACTATGGCTACACCTTC. Amino acids: CASSVSAGFNYGYTF. The chain recombines TRBV9 with TRBJ1-2; D remains ambiguous. Germline V gene lookup returns CDR1 SGDLS and CDR2 YYNGEE. The CDR3 length is 15 residues. V was clipped by 1 base and J by 2 bases, with 12 bases between them.